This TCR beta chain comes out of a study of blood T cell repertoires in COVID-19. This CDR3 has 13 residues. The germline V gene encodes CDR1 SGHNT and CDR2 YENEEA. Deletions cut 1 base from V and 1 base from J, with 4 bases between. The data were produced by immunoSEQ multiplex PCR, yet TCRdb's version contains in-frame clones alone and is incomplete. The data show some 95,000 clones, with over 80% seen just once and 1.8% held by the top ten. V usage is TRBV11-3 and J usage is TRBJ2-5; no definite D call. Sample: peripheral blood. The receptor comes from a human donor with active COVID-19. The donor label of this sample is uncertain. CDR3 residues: CASSLGSQETQYF. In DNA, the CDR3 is TGTGCCAGCAGCTTAGGCAGCCAAGAGACCCAGTACTTC.